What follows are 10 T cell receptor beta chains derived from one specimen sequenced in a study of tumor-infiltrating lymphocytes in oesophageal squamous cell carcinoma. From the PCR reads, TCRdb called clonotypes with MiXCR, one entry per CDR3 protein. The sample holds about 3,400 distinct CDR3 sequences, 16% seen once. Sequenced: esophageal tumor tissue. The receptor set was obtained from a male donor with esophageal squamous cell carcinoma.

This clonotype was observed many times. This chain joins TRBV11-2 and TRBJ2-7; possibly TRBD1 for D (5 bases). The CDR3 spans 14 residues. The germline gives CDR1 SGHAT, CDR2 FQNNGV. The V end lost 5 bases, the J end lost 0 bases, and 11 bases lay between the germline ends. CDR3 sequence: CASSPLDISYEQYF. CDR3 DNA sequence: TGTGCCAGCAGCCCCCTGGACATCTCCTACGAGCAGTACTTC.

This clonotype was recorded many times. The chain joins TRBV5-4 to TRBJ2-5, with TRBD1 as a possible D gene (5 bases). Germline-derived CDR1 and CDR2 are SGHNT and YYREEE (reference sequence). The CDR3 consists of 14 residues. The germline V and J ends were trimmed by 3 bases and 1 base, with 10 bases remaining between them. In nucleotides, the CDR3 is TGTGCCAGCAGCTCCGACAGCCTCCAAGAGACCCAGTACTTC. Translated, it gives CASSSDSLQETQYF.

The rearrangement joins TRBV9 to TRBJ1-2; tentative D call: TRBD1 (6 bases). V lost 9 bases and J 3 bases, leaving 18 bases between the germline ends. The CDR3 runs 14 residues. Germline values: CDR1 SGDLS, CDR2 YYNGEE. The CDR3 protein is CATKSWGAYYGYTF. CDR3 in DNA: TGTGCCACCAAGTCATGGGGGGCCTACTATGGCTACACCTTC.

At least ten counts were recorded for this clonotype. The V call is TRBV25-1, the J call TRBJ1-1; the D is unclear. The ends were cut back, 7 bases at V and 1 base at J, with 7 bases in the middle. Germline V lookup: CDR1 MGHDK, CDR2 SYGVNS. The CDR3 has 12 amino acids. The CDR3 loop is CASTHGNTEAFF. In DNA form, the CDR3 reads TGTGCCAGCACCCACGGGAACACTGAAGCTTTCTTT.

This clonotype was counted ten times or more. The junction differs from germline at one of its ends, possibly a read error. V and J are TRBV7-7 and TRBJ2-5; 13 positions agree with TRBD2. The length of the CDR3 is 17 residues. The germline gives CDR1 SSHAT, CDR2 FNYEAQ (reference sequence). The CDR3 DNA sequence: TGTGCTAGCAGCTTAGAAGGGGGGACTAGCGGGGTCAATGAGCAGTACTTC. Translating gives CASSLEGGTSGVNEQYF.

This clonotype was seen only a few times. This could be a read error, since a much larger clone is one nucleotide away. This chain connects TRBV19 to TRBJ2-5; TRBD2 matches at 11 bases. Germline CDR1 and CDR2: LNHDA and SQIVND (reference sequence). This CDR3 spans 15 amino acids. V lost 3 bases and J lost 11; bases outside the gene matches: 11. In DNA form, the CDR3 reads TGTGCCAGTAGTATCTATAGCGGGGGGGCCAATGAGCAGTACTTC. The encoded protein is CASSIYSGGANEQYF.

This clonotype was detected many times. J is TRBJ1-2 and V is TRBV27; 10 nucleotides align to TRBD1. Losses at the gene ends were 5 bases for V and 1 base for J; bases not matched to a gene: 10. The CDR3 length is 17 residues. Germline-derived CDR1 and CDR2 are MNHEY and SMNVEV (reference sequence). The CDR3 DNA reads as TGTGCCAGCAGTCCTCGGGGGACAGGGGATTATAACTATGGCTACACCTTC. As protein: CASSPRGTGDYNYGYTF.

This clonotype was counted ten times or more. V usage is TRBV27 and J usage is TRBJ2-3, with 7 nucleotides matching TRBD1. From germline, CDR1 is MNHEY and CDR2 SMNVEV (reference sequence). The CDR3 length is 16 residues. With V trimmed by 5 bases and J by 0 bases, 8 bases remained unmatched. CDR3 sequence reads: CASSTYRQGSTDTQYF. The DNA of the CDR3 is TGTGCCAGCAGTACATACCGACAGGGAAGCACAGATACGCAGTATTTT.

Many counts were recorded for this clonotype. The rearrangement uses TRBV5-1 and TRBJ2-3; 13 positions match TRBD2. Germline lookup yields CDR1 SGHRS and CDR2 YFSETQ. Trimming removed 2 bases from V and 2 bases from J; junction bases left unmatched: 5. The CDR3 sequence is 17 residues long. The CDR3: CASSFGLAGDITDTQYF. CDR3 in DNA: TGCGCCAGCAGCTTCGGACTAGCGGGGGATATCACAGATACGCAGTATTTT.

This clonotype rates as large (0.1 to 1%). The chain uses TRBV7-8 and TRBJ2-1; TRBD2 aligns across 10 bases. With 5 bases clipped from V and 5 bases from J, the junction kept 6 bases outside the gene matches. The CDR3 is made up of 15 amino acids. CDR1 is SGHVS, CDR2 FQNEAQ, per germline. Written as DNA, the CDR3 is TGTGCCAGCAGCATCCTAGCGGGGGTGCACAATGAGCAGTTCTTC. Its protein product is CASSILAGVHNEQFF.